The 19 T cell receptor beta chains given below trace back to one sample, sequenced in a study of beta chain features in type 1 diabetes. Points from the study as a whole: For Type 1 diabetes patients, all four CD4+ subsets carried TCRB CDR3s that were moderately but significantly shorter.

The antigens these receptors bind are not known. Expressed TCRB transcripts got sequenced, as all isolated RNA was reverse transcribed. Generated by immunoSEQ multiplex PCR, the TCRdb table keeps only in-frame clones and is missing some. The repertoire holds more than 95,000 clones, with 25% to 35% as singletons. The sample consisted of central memory CD4+ T cells from blood. Receptors originate from a young woman with type 1 diabetes.

This clone was recorded many times. V is TRBV19 and J is TRBJ2-1; tentative D call: TRBD2 (7 bases). CDR1 and CDR2 (germline): LNHDA, SQIVND (reference sequence). CDR3 length equals 15 residues. Trimming cost V 6 bases and J 8 bases, with 20 bases left between them. The DNA for the CDR3 is TGTGCCAGTAGCGATACAGGGAGGGTTGTCTATGAGCAGTTCTTC. Its protein is CASSDTGRVVYEQFF. Using reference TRBV19 and TRBJ2-1 for the parts outside the CDR3, the full variable domain is DGGITQSPKYLFRKEGQNVTLSCEQNLNHDAMYWYRQDPGQGLRLIYYSQIVNDFQKGDIAEGYSVSREKKESFPLTVTSAQKNPTAFYLCASSDTGRVVYEQFFGPGTRLTVL.

Only a few counts were recorded for this clone. This rearrangement joins TRBV11-3 to TRBJ1-1; D may be TRBD1 (5 bases). Germline V lookup: CDR1 SGHNT, CDR2 YENEEA. Trimming cost V 1 base and J 7 bases, with 10 bases left between them. The CDR3 is 13 amino acids. The CDR3 region has the DNA TGTGCCAGCAGCTTAGGGGCGGGGGGTGAAGCTTTCTTT. Its translation: CASSLGAGGEAFF.

This clone was observed a handful of times. V is TRBV30 and J is TRBJ1-1; 7 bases line up with TRBD1. The ends lost 4 bases at V and 7 bases at J; junction bases unmatched: 9. Per the germline V gene, CDR1 is GTSNPN and CDR2 is SVGIG (reference sequence). CDR3 length: 13 amino acids. The CDR3 DNA reads TGTGCCTGGATAACAGGGGCGAACCTTGAAGCTTTCTTT. As protein: CAWITGANLEAFF.

The V call is TRBV5-1, the J call TRBJ2-6, with 13 bases matching TRBD2. The germline V gene encodes CDR1 SGHRS and CDR2 YFSETQ. The CDR3 covers 19 residues. V gave up 0 bases and J gave up 0 bases; unmatched junction bases: 3. The CDR3 spells CASSLGLAGGSSGANVLTF. In nucleotides, the CDR3 is TGCGCCAGCAGCTTGGGACTAGCGGGAGGAAGCTCTGGGGCCAACGTCCTGACTTTC.

This clone was found a few times. CDR3 in amino acids: CASSQESAGTNEKLFF. The CDR3 DNA reads TGTGCCAGCAGCCAAGAGTCGGCAGGGACTAATGAAAAACTGTTTTTT. The V and J genes are TRBV4-2 and TRBJ1-4, with D possibly TRBD1 on 5 matching bases. The V gene's germline CDR1 is LGHNA and CDR2 YNFKEQ. This CDR3 has 16 amino acids. V dropped 0 bases and J dropped 2 bases, with 10 bases sitting between them.

CDR3 nucleotide sequence: TGTGCCAGCAGTCGAAAACAGGGGGCAAACATTCAGTACTTC. Its translation: CASSRKQGANIQYF. This chain uses TRBV6-5 with TRBJ2-4, with TRBD1 identical over 9 bases. With 5 bases clipped from V and 6 bases from J, the junction kept 5 bases outside the gene matches. CDR3 size: 14 residues. Germline V gene data show CDR1 as MNHEY and CDR2 as SVGAGI.

The chain carries TRBV5-5 and TRBJ2-2; D not resolved. The length of the CDR3 is 14 residues. Trimming removed 6 bases from V and 5 bases from J, with 14 bases in between. Germline values: CDR1 SGHKS, CDR2 YYEKEE (reference sequence). CDR3 residues: CASTPARVTGELFF. Here the CDR3 DNA reads TGTGCCAGCACCCCTGCTCGAGTGACCGGGGAGCTGTTTTTT.

The V and J genes are TRBV11-2 and TRBJ2-7; no reliable D call. Trimming left V 0 bases short and J 5 bases short, with 8 bases between. Germline CDR1 is SGHAT and CDR2 is FQNNGV. This CDR3 has 13 residues. Written as DNA, the CDR3 is TGTGCCAGCAGCTTAGAGCCTAGGCACGAGCAGTACGTC. Translated, it gives CASSLEPRHEQYV.

This chain connects TRBV7-9 to TRBJ1-1; D not certain. The CDR3 sequence is 12 residues long. V was shortened by 6 bases and J by 1 base, with 6 bases between the two germline ends. Germline assignment: CDR1 SEHNR and CDR2 FQNEAQ (reference sequence). The CDR3 sequence: CASSRGNTEAFF. CDR3 sequence (DNA): TGTGCCAGCAGTCGGGGGAACACTGAAGCTTTCTTT.

The J gene is TRBJ1-1, the V gene TRBV30; the match to TRBD1 covers 9 bases. The J segment lost 3 bases and the V segment lost 7 bases, leaving 9 bases of the junction unmatched. CDR3 length: 14 amino acids. The germline V gene encodes CDR1 GTSNPN and CDR2 SVGIG (reference sequence). The CDR3 region is CALALGTGYTEAFF. CDR3 coding DNA: TGTGCCTTGGCTCTCGGGACAGGGTACACTGAAGCTTTCTTT.

This clone was counted a few times. This sequence joins TRBV28 and TRBJ1-2; D may be TRBD1 (6 bases). The length of the CDR3 is 14 residues. Per germline, CDR1 MDHEN and CDR2 SYDVKM. With 5 bases removed from V and 8 bases from J, the gap between germline ends came to 18 bases. In DNA form, the CDR3 reads TGTGCCAGCAGTCCCTTTACAGGGTACGCGGGCTACACCTTC. This codes for CASSPFTGYAGYTF.

This clone came up a few times. The V gene is TRBV7-3, the J gene TRBJ2-3; D is perhaps TRBD2 (6 bases). The length of the CDR3 is 16 residues. V was shortened by 5 bases and J by 1 base, with 16 bases between the two germline ends. Looked up from germline, CDR1 is SGHTA and CDR2 is FQGTGA. The CDR3 is CASSPRLAGRTDTQYF. The CDR3 DNA reads TGTGCCAGCAGCCCTCGGCTGGCGGGACGCACAGATACGCAGTATTTT.

This clone was seen a handful of times. The chain joins TRBV7-8 to TRBJ2-7; TRBD1 matches at 7 bases. CDR1 is SGHVS, CDR2 FQNEAQ, per germline. V lost 5 bases, J lost 0 bases, and 7 bases stayed unmatched. This CDR3 has 15 residues. The CDR3 DNA reads TGTGCCAGCAGCCTGTTCGACAGGGCCTCCTACGAGCAGTACTTC. This sequence encodes CASSLFDRASYEQYF.

V is TRBV7-2 and J is TRBJ2-5, with 7 nucleotides matching TRBD2. Germline V gene data show CDR1 as SGHTA and CDR2 as FQGNSA. The CDR3 has 14 residues. V was clipped by 4 bases and J by 3 bases; unmatched bases: 5. The CDR3 reads CASSSGGGKETQYF. CDR3 DNA sequence: TGTGCCAGCAGCTCGGGGGGAGGGAAAGAGACCCAGTACTTC. The entire variable domain, with the rest obtained from reference TRBV7-2 and TRBJ2-5, is as follows: GAGVSQSPSNKVTEKGKDVELRCDPISGHTALYWYRQSLGQGLEFLIYFQGNSAPDKSGLPSDRFSAERTGGSVSTLTIQRTQQEDSAVYLCASSSGGGKETQYFGPGTRLLVL.

The J gene is TRBJ2-3, the V gene TRBV5-6, with 10 positions matching TRBD2. CDR1 is SGHDT, CDR2 YYEEEE, per germline. V was pared by 4 bases and J by 11 bases, with 19 bases of the junction left unmatched. The CDR3 has 17 amino acids. The CDR3 loop reads CASSRIDGSGREWGQYF. The DNA of the CDR3 is TGTGCCAGCAGCCGAATTGATGGCAGCGGGAGGGAGTGGGGGCAGTATTTT. Together with reference TRBV5-6 and TRBJ2-3, the CDR3 gives the full variable domain: DAGVTQSPTHLIKTRGQQVTLRCSPKSGHDTVSWYQQALGQGPQFIFQYYEEEERQRGNFPDRFSGHQFPNYSSELNVNALLLGDSALYLCASSRIDGSGREWGQYFGPGTRLTVL.

The chain joins TRBV6-6 to TRBJ2-5; the match to TRBD2 covers 11 bases. V shed 5 bases, J shed 4 bases, and the junction held 9 bases outside the gene matches. The CDR3 runs to 16 residues. In germline, CDR1 is MNHNY, CDR2 SVGAGI (reference sequence). The CDR3 sequence is CASSPYIAGGRETQYF. CDR3 DNA: TGTGCCAGCAGTCCTTACATAGCGGGAGGGAGAGAGACCCAGTACTTC.

This clone was seen a handful of times. V is TRBV30 and J is TRBJ1-1; TRBD1 matches 12 bases. After removal of 3 bases from V and 11 bases from J, the junction contained 4 bases not matched to a gene. The V gene's germline CDR1 is GTSNPN and CDR2 SVGIG (reference sequence). The CDR3 has 12 amino acids. DNA of the CDR3: TGTGCCTGGAGGGGGACAGGGGGCTATGCTTTCTTT. Residues: CAWRGTGGYAFF.

The V and J genes are TRBV4-1 and TRBJ2-7, with 11 bases that match TRBD1. This CDR3 is 15 amino acids long. Germline CDR1 reads MGHRA; CDR2 reads YSYEKL. V was clipped by 4 bases and J by 3 bases; unmatched bases: 5. The CDR3 protein is CASSLRDRGDYEQYV. In DNA form, the CDR3 reads TGCGCCAGCAGCCTTCGGGACAGGGGGGACTACGAGCAGTACGTC.

The gene calls are TRBV2 and TRBJ2-5, with a weak D call TRBD2 (5 bases). In germline, CDR1 is SNHLY, CDR2 FYNNEI. V lost 6 bases to trimming and J lost 5 bases, with 16 bases between them. The CDR3 is 14 residues long. CDR3 protein: CASRLTGRGETQYF. The CDR3 DNA reads TGTGCCAGCAGGCTCACCGGCCGAGGGGAGACCCAGTACTTC.